What follows is one TCR beta chain and its context. In the authors' methods: Reference gene primers were amplified, and this amplification served to estimate nucleated cell counts. TCRdb's table, derived via immunoSEQ multiplex PCR, lists solely in-frame clones and lacks some. V, J and clone size were drawn from that table, and D and trimming were deduced from the DNA. The data show more than 95,000 clones, 70% to 90% seen once. The sample comes from a study of blood T cell repertoires in COVID-19. About the research overall: Specimens from acute and convalescent COVID-19 originated in the United States, Italy and Spain. The cDNA or gDNA used as material had been derived from T cells, B-cell-depleted T cells, or PBMCs.

Germline CDR1 is SSHAT and CDR2 is FNYEAQ (reference sequence). V was shortened by 5 bases and J by 3 bases, with 17 bases between the two germline ends. The CDR3 covers 16 residues. V and J are TRBV7-7 and TRBJ1-3; the D gene is possibly TRBD1 (5 bases). The sample consisted of peripheral blood. The clonotype originates from a human donor in a cohort sampled during active COVID-19. CDR3 region: CASSPDPAGVGNTIYF. In DNA form, the CDR3 reads TGTGCCAGCAGCCCCGACCCCGCGGGGGTTGGAAACACCATATATTTT.